The next 5 T cell receptor beta chains were all read from a single sample in a study of OX40 agonist ivuxolimab in advanced cancers. Profiling relied on immunoSEQ multiplex PCR, and the TCRdb table lists in-frame clones only, not all of them. The table shows 60,000 to 80,000 clones, with roughly 82% occurring only once. The sample consisted of CD4+ or CD8+ T cells sorted from blood, taken in a trial of the OX40 agonist ivuxolimab. These TCRs come from an adult with an advanced solid tumor such as melanoma, head and neck, liver or kidney cancer.

This sequence joins TRBV30 and TRBJ2-1, with D perhaps matching TRBD2 (6 bases). Looked up from germline, CDR1 is GTSNPN and CDR2 is SVGIG (reference sequence). Trimming left V 2 bases short and J 1 base short, with 21 bases between. This CDR3 comprises 18 residues. CDR3 region: CAWSTSGWYLGSYNEQFF. CDR3 DNA sequence: TGTGCCTGGAGTACAAGCGGGTGGTATCTTGGGTCCTACAATGAGCAGTTCTTC.

The rearrangement links TRBV19 to TRBJ2-1; TRBD2 agrees at 15 bases. Germline V gene sequence: CDR1 LNHDA, CDR2 SQIVND (reference sequence). This CDR3 comprises 17 residues. J gave up 11 bases and V 5 bases, and 13 bases lay outside the gene matches. The chain's CDR3 is CASSSLLGTSGRMKQFF. CDR3 DNA sequence: TGTGCCAGTAGTTCCTTGCTCGGGACTAGCGGGAGGATGAAGCAGTTCTTC.

The chain combines TRBV18 with TRBJ2-2, with a tentative D call TRBD2 (5 bases). The CDR3 runs to 15 residues. Germline V CDR1 and CDR2: KGHSH, LQKENI. The V and J ends lost 6 bases and 2 bases respectively, with 13 bases between them. The CDR3 coding sequence is TGTGCCAGCTCCCACCGGAGGATCAACACCGGGGAGCTGTTTTTT. Its translation: CASSHRRINTGELFF.

The chain is built from TRBV9 and TRBJ1-3; D call uncertain. The germline V gene has CDR1 SGDLS and CDR2 YYNGEE. Trimming left V 3 bases short and J 0 bases short, with 10 bases between. This CDR3 is built from 15 residues. The chain's CDR3 is CASSALDFSGNTIYF. In nucleotides, the CDR3 is TGTGCCAGCAGCGCCCTGGATTTCTCTGGAAACACCATATATTTT.

V gene TRBV9 combines with J gene TRBJ2-5; D uncertain. CDR3 length equals 14 residues. V was clipped by 1 base and J by 2 bases, with 9 bases between them. The germline V gene encodes CDR1 SGDLS and CDR2 YYNGEE. In DNA, the CDR3 is TGTGCCAGCAGCGTAAACCCGTCTCAAGAGACCCAGTACTTC. Translation: CASSVNPSQETQYF.